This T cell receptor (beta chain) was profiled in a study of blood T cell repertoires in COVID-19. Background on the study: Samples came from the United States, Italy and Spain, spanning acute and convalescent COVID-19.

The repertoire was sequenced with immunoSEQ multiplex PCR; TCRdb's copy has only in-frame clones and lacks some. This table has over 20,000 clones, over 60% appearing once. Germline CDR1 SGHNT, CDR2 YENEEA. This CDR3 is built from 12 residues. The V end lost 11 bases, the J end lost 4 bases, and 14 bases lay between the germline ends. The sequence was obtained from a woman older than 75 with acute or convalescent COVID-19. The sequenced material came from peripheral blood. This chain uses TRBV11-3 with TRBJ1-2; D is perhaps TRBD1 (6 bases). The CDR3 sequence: CAGPGTCYGYTF. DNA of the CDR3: TGTGCCGGACCCGGGACATGCTATGGCTACACCTTC.